A single sample gave rise to the 28 T cell receptor beta chains below, sequenced in a study of OX40 agonist ivuxolimab in advanced cancers. The repertoire was sequenced with immunoSEQ multiplex PCR; TCRdb's copy has only in-frame clones and lacks some. The sample holds about 32,000 clones; nearly 90% are singletons and the top ten take 45% to 65%. Sequences were derived from CD4+ or CD8+ T cells sorted from blood, sampled in a trial of the OX40 agonist ivuxolimab. The receptors derive from an adult with an advanced solid tumor such as melanoma, head and neck, liver or kidney cancer.

The V gene is TRBV27, the J gene TRBJ2-7; D is possibly TRBD1 (6 bases). Germline V gene data show CDR1 as MNHEY and CDR2 as SMNVEV (reference sequence). V lost 2 bases and J lost 1, with 12 bases in between. The CDR3 runs 15 residues. The CDR3 sequence is CASSLAQGPSYEQYF. The CDR3 DNA follows: TGTGCCAGCAGTTTAGCCCAGGGGCCGTCCTACGAGCAGTACTTC.

This chain links TRBV6-1 with TRBJ2-2; 8 bases fit TRBD2. Looked up from germline, CDR1 is MNHNS and CDR2 is SASEGT. CDR3 size: 15 residues. The trim removed 1 base at V and 6 bases at J, leaving 4 bases unmatched. The CDR3: CASSEVYSGAGELFF. The CDR3 bases are TGTGCCAGCAGTGAAGTGTATAGCGGGGCCGGGGAGCTGTTTTTT.

The J gene is TRBJ1-2, the V gene TRBV9; no clear D. The CDR3 extends over 15 amino acids. Germline CDR1 is SGDLS and CDR2 is YYNGEE. V dropped 0 bases and J dropped 2 bases, with 11 bases sitting between them. The CDR3 region is CASSVGASGNYGYTF. CDR3 nucleotides: TGTGCCAGCAGCGTAGGCGCCTCGGGGAACTATGGCTACACCTTC.

This clone was observed many times. The CDR3 DNA is TGTGCCAGCAGCTTAGTTCTTTTGGACGCTGAAGCTTTCTTT. Translated: CASSLVLLDAEAFF. The gene calls are TRBV7-2 and TRBJ1-1; D remains unclear. With 1 base removed from V and 6 bases from J, the gap between germline ends came to 12 bases. Germline CDR1 SGHTA, CDR2 FQGNSA. There are 14 residues in the CDR3.

This rearrangement joins TRBV10-3 to TRBJ2-1; D is ambiguous. This CDR3 is built from 13 residues. The germline V gene has CDR1 ENHRY and CDR2 SYGVKD. Trimming shortened V by 0 bases and J by 6 bases, and 6 bases separated the two germline ends. The CDR3 loop is CAISESNGNEQFF. CDR3 sequence (DNA): TGTGCCATCAGTGAGTCGAACGGCAATGAGCAGTTCTTC.

V usage is TRBV4-1 and J usage is TRBJ1-1, with a possible D match to TRBD1 (6 bases). The germline V gene encodes CDR1 MGHRA and CDR2 YSYEKL. V lost 1 base, J lost 0 bases, and 9 bases lay in between. The CDR3 sequence is 15 residues long. Here the CDR3 reads CASSQVGGLNTEAFF. CDR3 nucleotide sequence: TGCGCCAGCAGCCAAGTTGGGGGCCTGAACACTGAAGCTTTCTTT.

V is TRBV7-8 and J is TRBJ2-3, with D uncertain. Trimming took off 3 bases at V and 3 bases at J, with 4 bases between the two ends. CDR3 size: 12 residues. Germline V CDR1 and CDR2: SGHVS, FQNEAQ. The CDR3 reads CASSLGTDTQYF. CDR3 sequence (DNA): TGTGCCAGCAGCTTGGGGACAGATACGCAGTATTTT.

This rearrangement joins TRBV6-6 to TRBJ2-3; TRBD1 aligns across 9 bases. The CDR3 is 15 residues long. Trimming cost V 5 bases and J 3 bases; bases outside gene matches: 6. Looked up from germline, CDR1 is MNHNY and CDR2 is SVGAGI (reference sequence). Written as DNA, the CDR3 is TGTGCCAGCAGTCATACAGGGGGCAAGACAGATACGCAGTATTTT. Its protein is CASSHTGGKTDTQYF.

The V gene is TRBV19, the J gene TRBJ2-7; D gene ambiguous. Germline-derived CDR1 and CDR2 are LNHDA and SQIVND (reference sequence). Trimming stripped 0 bases from V and 5 bases from J, with 11 bases between. The CDR3 has 14 residues. In nucleotides, the CDR3 is TGTGCCAGTAGTATAGATTCCCCCGACGACGAGCAGTACTTC. Amino acids: CASSIDSPDDEQYF.

The J gene is TRBJ1-1, the V gene TRBV4-1; 7 positions agree with TRBD1. Germline V gene sequence: CDR1 MGHRA, CDR2 YSYEKL. This CDR3 has 15 residues. After removal of 3 bases from V and 5 bases from J, the junction contained 9 bases not matched to a gene. The CDR3 nucleotides read TGCGCCAGCAGCCAGCCGACAGGGACGGGAACTGAAGCTTTCTTT. Encoded protein: CASSQPTGTGTEAFF.

The chain uses TRBV4-2 and TRBJ2-2, with D unclear. The CDR3 loop spans 13 amino acids. Germline CDR1 reads LGHNA; CDR2 reads YNFKEQ. V shed 0 bases and J shed 8 bases, with 7 bases lying between them. The CDR3: CASSQELNGELFF. CDR3 DNA: TGTGCCAGCAGCCAAGAACTGAATGGGGAGCTGTTTTTT.

V gene TRBV2 combines with J gene TRBJ2-3; D remains unclear. Trimming stripped 2 bases from V and 10 bases from J, with 16 bases between. There are 14 residues in the CDR3. CDR1 and CDR2 (germline): SNHLY, FYNNEI. DNA of the CDR3: TGTGCCAGCAGTGAACCCCTCCTCTCCCTATCGCAGTATTTT. This sequence encodes CASSEPLLSLSQYF.

This clone was detected once. V is TRBV11-3 and J is TRBJ1-3, with TRBD1 matching 7 bases. The germline V gene encodes CDR1 SGHNT and CDR2 YENEEA. The length of the CDR3 is 18 residues. V gave up 1 base and J gave up 0 bases; unmatched junction bases: 9. The CDR3 protein is CASSLGRDSDLSGNTIYF. The DNA of the CDR3 is TGTGCCAGCAGCTTAGGCCGGGACAGTGACCTCTCTGGAAACACCATATATTTT.

The rearrangement joins TRBV28 to TRBJ2-7; 8 bases align to TRBD1. The CDR3 has 15 amino acids. J lost 4 bases, V lost 4 bases, and 9 bases had no gene match. Germline CDR1 is MDHEN and CDR2 is SYDVKM. This CDR3 is CASSSPGGAVYEQYF. The CDR3 coding sequence is TGTGCCAGCAGTTCCCCAGGGGGCGCAGTTTACGAGCAGTACTTC.

The chain links TRBV20-1 to TRBJ2-3, with unresolved D. Germline CDR1 and CDR2: DFQATT and SNEGSKA (reference sequence). V shed 5 bases and J shed 2 bases, with 5 bases lying between them. This CDR3 has 11 residues. The CDR3 loop is CSAPPTDTQYF. In DNA form, the CDR3 reads TGCAGTGCTCCCCCCACAGATACGCAGTATTTT.

The chain employs TRBV14 and TRBJ2-7; no firm D call. V was cut by 0 bases and J by 3 bases, with 3 bases left in between. CDR3 size: 12 residues. Germline-derived CDR1 and CDR2 are SGHDN and FVKESK. The CDR3 bases are TGTGCCAGCAGCCAAGATATCTACGAGCAGTACTTC. Residues: CASSQDIYEQYF. Looking up the rest from reference TRBV14 and TRBJ2-7 gives the full variable domain: EAGVTQFPSHSVIEKGQTVTLRCDPISGHDNLYWYRRVMGKEIKFLLHFVKESKQDESGMPNNRFLAERTGGTYSTLKVQPAELEDSGVYFCASSQDIYEQYFGPGTRLTVT.

This clone was recorded once. The chain carries TRBV28 and TRBJ1-2, with a weak D call TRBD1 (5 bases). From germline, CDR1 is MDHEN and CDR2 SYDVKM. The V and J ends lost 7 bases and 4 bases respectively, with 10 bases between them. The CDR3 length is 12 residues. The CDR3 DNA is TGTGCCAGCAACAAGAGGGGCTATGGCTACACCTTC. The encoded protein is CASNKRGYGYTF.

The V call is TRBV5-1, the J call TRBJ2-5; D remains ambiguous. Trimming left V 0 bases short and J 3 bases short, with 6 bases between. Germline lookup yields CDR1 SGHRS and CDR2 YFSETQ. The CDR3 runs to 13 residues. The CDR3 DNA sequence: TGCGCCAGCAGCTTGGTGGCCGAAGAGACCCAGTACTTC. This translates into CASSLVAEETQYF.

The chain is built from TRBV2 and TRBJ2-5, with TRBD2 matching over 12 bases. The CDR3 consists of 17 residues. CDR1 SNHLY and CDR2 FYNNEI come from the germline V gene. The V gene end was trimmed by 7 bases and the J gene end by 5 bases; junction bases not matched to a gene: 14. CDR3 DNA sequence: TGTGCCAGCACAACTAGCGGGGGGTGGGGAGTATCCGAGACCCAGTACTTC. It translates to CASTTSGGWGVSETQYF.

This chain joins TRBV5-6 and TRBJ2-7; no definite D call. Per the germline V gene, CDR1 is SGHDT and CDR2 is YYEEEE. Trimming removed 1 base at V and 3 bases at J, with 5 bases between. The CDR3 contains 12 residues. CDR3 amino acids: CASSLLNYEQYF. CDR3 in DNA: TGTGCCAGCAGCTTGCTAAACTACGAGCAGTACTTC.

The chain carries TRBV30 and TRBJ2-7; D gene uncertain. Germline V gives CDR1 GTSNPN, CDR2 SVGIG (reference sequence). This CDR3 has 13 residues. Deletions cut 4 bases from V and 0 bases from J, with 10 bases between. The chain's CDR3 is CAWNHFSSYEQYF. CDR3 nucleotides: TGTGCCTGGAATCATTTTAGCTCCTACGAGCAGTACTTC.

The chain carries TRBV6-5 and TRBJ2-3, with TRBD2 identical over 9 bases. Germline V gives CDR1 MNHEY, CDR2 SVGAGI. The V segment lost 4 bases and the J segment 3 bases; nucleotides outside the gene matches: 5. This CDR3 region has 15 residues. The CDR3 coding sequence is TGTGCCAGCAGTTCCCTAGCGGGGAGGACAGATACGCAGTATTTT. Amino acids: CASSSLAGRTDTQYF.

The chain couples TRBV9 to TRBJ2-2, with 7 nucleotides matching TRBD1. Germline CDR1 and CDR2: SGDLS and YYNGEE. This CDR3 has 15 residues. The V segment lost 1 base and the J segment 4 bases; nucleotides outside the gene matches: 4. The CDR3, as DNA: TGTGCCAGCAGCGTACTCACAGGGGTCACCGGGGAGCTGTTTTTT. It translates to CASSVLTGVTGELFF.

This chain uses TRBV5-6 with TRBJ1-2, with a possible D match to TRBD1 (5 bases). This CDR3 contains 11 residues. Germline lookup yields CDR1 SGHDT and CDR2 YYEEEE. V lost 1 base to trimming and J lost 7 bases, with 5 bases between them. Here the CDR3 reads CASSLTGGYTF. In DNA form, the CDR3 reads TGTGCCAGCAGCTTGACAGGTGGCTACACCTTC.

The chain couples TRBV6-9 to TRBJ2-3; D uncertain. This CDR3 is 13 amino acids long. Trimming left V 3 bases short and J 0 bases short, with 4 bases between. Looked up from germline, CDR1 is MNHGY and CDR2 is SVAAGI. The CDR3 spells CASSYSSTDTQYF. CDR3 DNA: TGTGCCAGCAGTTACTCCAGCACAGATACGCAGTATTTT.

V and J are TRBV19 and TRBJ2-1; D unclear. V dropped 3 bases and J dropped 2 bases, with 5 bases sitting between them. The germline gives CDR1 LNHDA, CDR2 SQIVND (reference sequence). This CDR3 spans 13 amino acids. CDR3 coding DNA: TGTGCCAGTAGTATGGCACCCTACAATGAGCAGTTCTTC. It translates to CASSMAPYNEQFF.

This clone appeared a few times. This chain connects TRBV15 to TRBJ2-1, with D unresolved. Germline CDR1 is LNHNV and CDR2 is YYDKDF (reference sequence). V lost 1 base, J lost 6 bases, and 28 bases lay in between. The CDR3 is 20 residues long. The CDR3 loop reads CATSRAVNLDRHALINEQFF. CDR3 in DNA: TGTGCCACCAGCAGAGCGGTGAATTTGGACCGGCATGCCCTTATCAATGAGCAGTTCTTC.

This clone was found a few times. The rearrangement joins TRBV4-1 to TRBJ1-6; D is unresolved. Germline V lookup: CDR1 MGHRA, CDR2 YSYEKL. The CDR3 runs 13 residues. The germline V and J ends were trimmed by 1 base and 7 bases, with 5 bases remaining between them. CDR3 nucleotides: TGCGCCAGCAGCCAAGGGGTCAATTCACCCCTCCACTTT. Its translation is CASSQGVNSPLHF.